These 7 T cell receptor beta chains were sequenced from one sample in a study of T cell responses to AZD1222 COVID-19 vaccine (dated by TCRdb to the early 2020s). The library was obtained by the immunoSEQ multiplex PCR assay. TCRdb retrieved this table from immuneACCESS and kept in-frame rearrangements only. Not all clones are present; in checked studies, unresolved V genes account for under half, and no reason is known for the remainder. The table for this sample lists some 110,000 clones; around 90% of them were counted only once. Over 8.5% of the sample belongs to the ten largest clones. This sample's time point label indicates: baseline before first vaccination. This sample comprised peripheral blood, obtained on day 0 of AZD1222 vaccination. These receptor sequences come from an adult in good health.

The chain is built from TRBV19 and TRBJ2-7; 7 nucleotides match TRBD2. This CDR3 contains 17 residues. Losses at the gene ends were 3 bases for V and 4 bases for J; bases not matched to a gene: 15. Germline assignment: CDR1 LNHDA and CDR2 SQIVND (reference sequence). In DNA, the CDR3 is TGTGCCAGTAGTATCACCCTACTGCGGGGGAAGGAGTACGAGCAGTACTTC. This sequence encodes CASSITLLRGKEYEQYF.

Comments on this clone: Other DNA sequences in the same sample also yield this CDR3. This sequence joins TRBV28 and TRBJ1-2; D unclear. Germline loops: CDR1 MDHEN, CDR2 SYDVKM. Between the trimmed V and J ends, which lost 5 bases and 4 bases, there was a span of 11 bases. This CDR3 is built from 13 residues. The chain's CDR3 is CASSLTGAYGYTF. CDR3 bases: TGTGCCAGCAGTCTTACGGGAGCCTATGGCTACACCTTC.

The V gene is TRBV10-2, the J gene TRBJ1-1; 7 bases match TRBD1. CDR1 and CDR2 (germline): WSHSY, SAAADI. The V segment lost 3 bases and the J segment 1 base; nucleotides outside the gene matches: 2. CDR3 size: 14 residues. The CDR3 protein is CASSEGGRNTEAFF. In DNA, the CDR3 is TGCGCCAGCAGTGAAGGGGGCAGGAACACTGAAGCTTTCTTT.

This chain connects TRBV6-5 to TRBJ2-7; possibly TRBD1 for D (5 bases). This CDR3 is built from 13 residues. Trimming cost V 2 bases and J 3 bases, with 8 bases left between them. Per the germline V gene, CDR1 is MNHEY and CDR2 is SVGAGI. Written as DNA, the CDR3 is TGTGCCAGCAGTTACGGGGCCGTCTACGAGCAGTACTTC. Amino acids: CASSYGAVYEQYF.

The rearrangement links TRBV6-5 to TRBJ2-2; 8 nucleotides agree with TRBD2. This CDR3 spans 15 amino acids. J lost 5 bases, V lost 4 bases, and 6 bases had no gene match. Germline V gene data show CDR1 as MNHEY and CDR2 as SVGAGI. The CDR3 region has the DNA TGTGCCAGCAGTTTAGCGGGATCGACTACCGGGGAGCTGTTTTTT. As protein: CASSLAGSTTGELFF.

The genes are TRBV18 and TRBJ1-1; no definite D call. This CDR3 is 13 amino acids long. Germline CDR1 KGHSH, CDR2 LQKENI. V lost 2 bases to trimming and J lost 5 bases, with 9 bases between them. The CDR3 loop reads CASSPMGWTEAFF. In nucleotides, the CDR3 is TGTGCCAGCTCACCAATGGGGTGGACTGAAGCTTTCTTT.

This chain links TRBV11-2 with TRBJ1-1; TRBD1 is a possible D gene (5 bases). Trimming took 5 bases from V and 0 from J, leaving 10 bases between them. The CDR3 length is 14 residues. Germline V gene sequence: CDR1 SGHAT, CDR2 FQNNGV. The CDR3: CASSREGLNTEAFF. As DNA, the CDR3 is TGTGCCAGCAGCCGAGAGGGACTGAACACTGAAGCTTTCTTT.